The 19 T cell receptor beta chains below come from one sample, sequenced in a study of OX40 agonist ivuxolimab in advanced cancers. The data were produced by immunoSEQ multiplex PCR, yet TCRdb's version contains in-frame clones alone and is incomplete. The sample includes 70,000 to 100,000 clones, 65% to 90% seen only once; the top ten take less than 2%. This specimen was CD4+ or CD8+ T cells sorted from blood, taken in a trial of the OX40 agonist ivuxolimab. The receptors shown here come from an adult with an advanced solid tumor such as melanoma, head and neck, liver or kidney cancer.

V usage is TRBV5-1 and J usage is TRBJ2-3; no clear D. The germline V gene encodes CDR1 SGHRS and CDR2 YFSETQ. This CDR3 region has 15 residues. V was clipped by 0 bases and J by 6 bases, with 14 bases between them. CDR3 in DNA: TGCGCCAGCAGCTTGGAGAAGGGTACTTCCGATACGCAGTATTTT. Protein sequence: CASSLEKGTSDTQYF.

The chain employs TRBV4-1 and TRBJ2-3; 9 nucleotides line up with TRBD2. Germline V gene data show CDR1 as MGHRA and CDR2 as YSYEKL. V gave up 0 bases and J gave up 6 bases; unmatched junction bases: 10. There are 17 residues in the CDR3. The CDR3 protein is CASSQELGGRAGDTQYF. The CDR3 coding sequence is TGCGCCAGCAGCCAAGAACTCGGCGGGAGGGCGGGGGATACGCAGTATTTT.

This clone was counted a single time. This sequence joins TRBV4-1 and TRBJ2-5; D may match TRBD1 or TRBD2 (5 bases each). Per germline, CDR1 MGHRA and CDR2 YSYEKL. The V end lost 3 bases, the J end lost 4 bases, and 18 bases lay between the germline ends. The CDR3 sequence is 16 residues long. CDR3 region: CASSQPTGAGGETQYF. DNA for the CDR3: TGCGCCAGCAGCCAGCCAACCGGGGCTGGGGGAGAGACCCAGTACTTC.

CDR3 region: CASSLVVSTGGYGYTF. CDR3 DNA sequence: TGTGCCAGCAGCTTAGTCGTTTCTACAGGGGGCTATGGCTACACCTTC. The chain has TRBV7-2 and TRBJ1-2; TRBD1 aligns across 8 bases. Germline-derived CDR1 and CDR2 are SGHTA and FQGNSA. CDR3 length: 16 amino acids. V gave up 1 base and J gave up 4 bases; unmatched junction bases: 8.

V gene TRBV6-5 combines with J gene TRBJ1-4; D is unclear. This CDR3 has 16 amino acids. CDR1 and CDR2 (germline): MNHEY, SVGAGI. V shed 0 bases and J shed 4 bases, with 12 bases lying between them. CDR3 in DNA: TGTGCCAGCAGTTACTCCCCTTGGCAGAATAATGAAAAACTGTTTTTT. The encoded protein is CASSYSPWQNNEKLFF.

The chain carries TRBV5-4 and TRBJ2-5; 8 bases align to TRBD2. J gave up 3 bases and V 7 bases, and 5 bases lay outside the gene matches. The CDR3 is 13 amino acids. Looked up from germline, CDR1 is SGHNT and CDR2 is YYREEE (reference sequence). CDR3 sequence reads: CASRTSGEETQYF. CDR3 in DNA: TGTGCCAGCCGAACTAGCGGTGAAGAGACCCAGTACTTC.

This clone was picked up one time. This chain connects TRBV14 to TRBJ2-1, with D tentatively TRBD2 (5 bases). V dropped 5 bases and J dropped 3 bases, with 11 bases sitting between them. CDR3 length: 14 amino acids. Germline V lookup: CDR1 SGHDN, CDR2 FVKESK. The CDR3 is CASSAGIYYNEQFF. CDR3 nucleotides: TGTGCCAGCAGCGCCGGGATCTACTACAATGAGCAGTTCTTC. The full variable domain, rest sourced from reference TRBV14 and TRBJ2-1, is EAGVTQFPSHSVIEKGQTVTLRCDPISGHDNLYWYRRVMGKEIKFLLHFVKESKQDESGMPNNRFLAERTGGTYSTLKVQPAELEDSGVYFCASSAGIYYNEQFFGPGTRLTVL.

V gene TRBV28 combines with J gene TRBJ2-7; 9 bases agree with TRBD2. The CDR3 spans 16 residues. Germline lookup yields CDR1 MDHEN and CDR2 SYDVKM. J lost 4 bases, V lost 6 bases, and 13 bases had no gene match. CDR3 region: CASSGGSSGVGYEQYF. The CDR3 DNA is TGTGCCAGCAGCGGCGGGTCTAGCGGGGTTGGGTACGAGCAGTACTTC.

The V gene is TRBV11-2, the J gene TRBJ2-2; D is ambiguous. Germline CDR1 SGHAT, CDR2 FQNNGV. Trimming removed 7 bases at V and 1 base at J, with 13 bases between. The CDR3 covers 15 residues. CDR3 residues: CASKAGLQNTGELFF. The CDR3 nucleotides read TGTGCCAGCAAAGCCGGGCTTCAGAACACCGGGGAGCTGTTTTTT.

The J gene is TRBJ2-2, the V gene TRBV27; 9 nucleotides align to TRBD1. The germline CDR1 and CDR2 sequences are MNHEY and SMNVEV (reference sequence). The length of the CDR3 is 15 residues. After removal of 3 bases from V and 6 bases from J, the junction contained 5 bases not matched to a gene. The CDR3 loop is CASSFGQGTSGELFF. As DNA, the CDR3 is TGTGCCAGCAGTTTTGGACAGGGGACGTCCGGGGAGCTGTTTTTT.

The rearrangement joins TRBV9 to TRBJ2-2, with 7 positions matching TRBD2. CDR1 SGDLS and CDR2 YYNGEE come from the germline V gene. The CDR3 is 15 residues long. The V segment lost 0 bases and the J segment 7 bases; nucleotides outside the gene matches: 6. The CDR3 is CASSVGERDGGELFF. CDR3 DNA: TGTGCCAGCAGCGTAGGCGAGCGGGACGGCGGGGAGCTGTTTTTT. Complete variable domain (other parts from reference TRBV9 and TRBJ2-2): DSGVTQTPKHLITATGQRVTLRCSPRSGDLSVYWYQQSLDQGLQFLIQYYNGEERAKGNILERFSAQQFPDLHSELNLSSLELGDSALYFCASSVGERDGGELFFGEGSRLTVL.

A remark on this clone: The junction departs from the called germline gene at one end, perhaps through a read error. The chain is built from TRBV7-7 and TRBJ1-1, with no clear D. CDR1 and CDR2 from the germline V gene are SSHAT and FNYEAQ (reference sequence). The CDR3 length is 13 residues. The CDR3 loop is CASSPLLGTEAFF. CDR3 DNA sequence: TGTGCTAGCAGCCCCCTACTGGGTACTGAAGCTTTCTTT.

The chain is built from TRBV27 and TRBJ1-1, with unresolved D. Germline lookup yields CDR1 MNHEY and CDR2 SMNVEV (reference sequence). The CDR3 length is 13 residues. V was clipped by 3 bases and J by 0 bases, with 5 bases between them. CDR3 DNA: TGTGCCAGCAGTTTTAACGTGAACACTGAAGCTTTCTTT. Its translation: CASSFNVNTEAFF.

This chain links TRBV2 with TRBJ2-5; 7 bases match TRBD2. The germline CDR1 and CDR2 sequences are SNHLY and FYNNEI. This CDR3 comprises 14 residues. J gave up 4 bases and V 6 bases, and 8 bases lay outside the gene matches. The CDR3: CASRGRGGVETQYF. The CDR3, as DNA: TGTGCCAGCAGGGGGCGTGGGGGGGTAGAGACCCAGTACTTC.

This chain uses TRBV13 with TRBJ2-7; D is ambiguous. The CDR3 totals 14 residues. Trimming pared 3 bases from V and 0 bases from J, leaving 9 bases between. Germline lookup yields CDR1 PRHDT and CDR2 FYEKMQ (reference sequence). The CDR3 coding sequence is TGTGCCAGCAGCTTCGCACGGACCTCCTACGAGCAGTACTTC. This sequence encodes CASSFARTSYEQYF.

The V gene is TRBV5-1, the J gene TRBJ1-1; a weak D match, TRBD1 (6 bases). In germline, CDR1 is SGHRS, CDR2 YFSETQ. CDR3 length: 12 residues. V lost 3 bases and J 11 bases, leaving 14 bases between the germline ends. The CDR3 region is CASSSGEGEAFF. CDR3 bases: TGCGCCAGCAGCTCGGGAGAGGGGGAGGCTTTCTTT. The entire variable domain, with the rest obtained from reference TRBV5-1 and TRBJ1-1, is as follows: KAGVTQTPRYLIKTRGQQVTLSCSPISGHRSVSWYQQTPGQGLQFLFEYFSETQRNKGNFPGRFSGRQFSNSRSEMNVSTLELGDSALYLCASSSGEGEAFFGQGTRLTVV.

The J gene is TRBJ2-7, the V gene TRBV4-2; TRBD2 matches at 11 bases. The CDR3 is 16 amino acids. Trimming took 1 base from V and 4 from J; bases not matched to a gene: 6. The germline V gene has CDR1 LGHNA and CDR2 YNFKEQ. CDR3 nucleotides: TGTGCCAGCAGCCAAGGGGGCACTAGCGGGAGATACGAGCAGTACTTC. Translating gives CASSQGGTSGRYEQYF.

The chain carries TRBV19 and TRBJ2-5; 10 bases align to TRBD2. CDR3 length equals 13 residues. V lost 6 bases, J lost 7 bases, and 5 bases stayed unmatched. Germline loops: CDR1 LNHDA, CDR2 SQIVND (reference sequence). The CDR3 DNA is TGTGCCAGTAGAAGCGGGAGGGACGGGACCCAGTACTTC. Its translation is CASRSGRDGTQYF. Full variable domain (missing parts from reference TRBV19 and TRBJ2-5): DGGITQSPKYLFRKEGQNVTLSCEQNLNHDAMYWYRQDPGQGLRLIYYSQIVNDFQKGDIAEGYSVSREKKESFPLTVTSAQKNPTAFYLCASRSGRDGTQYFGPGTRLLVL.

This chain joins TRBV2 and TRBJ2-7; TRBD2 aligns across 13 bases. Trimming removed 4 bases from V and 0 bases from J; junction bases left unmatched: 3. The CDR3 is 16 amino acids. The V gene's germline CDR1 is SNHLY and CDR2 FYNNEI. CDR3 sequence reads: CASSVGTSGNSYEQYF. The CDR3 DNA is TGTGCCAGCAGTGTAGGGACTAGCGGGAACTCCTACGAGCAGTACTTC. The entire variable domain, with the rest obtained from reference TRBV2 and TRBJ2-7, is as follows: EPEVTQTPSHQVTQMGQEVILRCVPISNHLYFYWYRQILGQKVEFLVSFYNNEISEKSEIFDDQFSVERPDGSNFTLKIRSTKLEDSAMYFCASSVGTSGNSYEQYFGPGTRLTVT.